Following are 32 T cell receptor beta chains from one sample sequenced in a study of blood T cell repertoires in COVID-19 (dated by TCRdb to the early 2020s). Receptor amplification or capture employed the immunoSEQ multiplex PCR assay. Sourced from immuneACCESS, this table was stored by TCRdb with only in-frame sequences that have V and J called. A share of the clones is absent; for the studies checked, an unresolved V gene accounts for under half, and the remainder has no known explanation. Across this sample there are around 30,000 clones, with approximately 67% seen only once. 17% of the sample belongs to the ten largest clones. Sequencing was carried out using peripheral blood. These receptors came from a human donor in a cohort sampled during active COVID-19.

The J gene is TRBJ2-7, the V gene TRBV23-1; weak D call: TRBD1 (6 bases). TRBV23-1 qualifies as an ORF whose function is uncertain. The ends were cut back, 0 bases at V and 4 bases at J, with 7 bases in the middle. There are 13 residues in the CDR3. The CDR3 spells CASSQSGQYEQYF. In DNA, the CDR3 is TGCGCCAGCAGTCAATCAGGACAGTACGAGCAGTACTTC.

The rearrangement uses TRBV2 and TRBJ2-7, with TRBD1 matching over 8 bases. The CDR3 totals 13 residues. Looked up from germline, CDR1 is SNHLY and CDR2 is FYNNEI. V shed 5 bases, J shed 6 bases, and the junction held 6 bases outside the gene matches. The CDR3 is CASSFWTGFEQYF. CDR3 DNA sequence: TGTGCCAGCAGTTTTTGGACAGGGTTCGAGCAGTACTTC.

The chain carries TRBV25-1 and TRBJ1-2, with D perhaps matching TRBD1 (5 bases). The CDR3 runs to 15 residues. Germline V gene lookup returns CDR1 MGHDK and CDR2 SYGVNS. The V and J ends lost 3 bases and 6 bases respectively, with 17 bases between them. This chain's CDR3 is CASSDPGAGKDGYTF. CDR3 bases: TGTGCCAGCAGTGATCCTGGTGCAGGGAAGGATGGCTACACCTTC.

The chain is built from TRBV3-1 (or the pseudogene TRBV3-2) and TRBJ2-1; the match to TRBD1 covers 9 bases. Losses at the gene ends were 4 bases for V and 7 bases for J; bases not matched to a gene: 11. The CDR3 runs 16 residues. CDR1 is LGHDT and CDR2 is YNNKEL in the germline V gene (reference sequence). The CDR3 loop reads CASSLAGTGRVNEQFF. The CDR3 bases are TGTGCCAGCAGCCTTGCCGGGACAGGGAGGGTAAATGAGCAGTTCTTC.

V gene TRBV6-2 or TRBV6-3 combines with J gene TRBJ2-2; TRBD2 might be the D (6 bases). The ends were cut back, 1 base at V and 3 bases at J, with 12 bases in the middle. Germline V lookup: CDR1 MNHEY, CDR2 SVGEGT. The CDR3 covers 16 residues. CDR3 residues: CASSYFTSSYTGELFF. The CDR3 region has the DNA TGTGCCAGCAGTTACTTTACTAGCTCATACACCGGGGAGCTGTTTTTT.

The V gene is TRBV6-5, the J gene TRBJ2-1; 7 nucleotides agree with TRBD1. The CDR3 is 16 residues long. The V and J ends lost 0 bases and 4 bases, in that order; junction bases with no gene match: 6. Germline V gives CDR1 MNHEY, CDR2 SVGAGI. CDR3 DNA: TGTGCCAGCAGTTACTCGACCGGGACAGTATACAATGAGCAGTTCTTC. It codes for CASSYSTGTVYNEQFF.

This clone was observed once. The V and J genes are TRBV19 and TRBJ2-7, with D tentatively TRBD1 (6 bases). This CDR3 is built from 14 residues. Germline loops: CDR1 LNHDA, CDR2 SQIVND (reference sequence). Trimming cost V 5 bases and J 2 bases, with 13 bases left between them. CDR3 coding DNA: TGTGCCAGTAGTGCAGGACAGATTGCCTACGAGCAGTACTTC. This encodes CASSAGQIAYEQYF.

Only a few counts were recorded for this clone. J is TRBJ1-2 and V is TRBV6-2 or TRBV6-3; D gene ambiguous. In germline, CDR1 is MNHEY, CDR2 SVGEGT. Trimming removed 5 bases from V and 4 bases from J, with 14 bases in between. The CDR3 sequence is 14 residues long. The CDR3 is CASSPQRFFYGYTF. CDR3 bases: TGTGCCAGCAGTCCCCAGCGATTCTTCTATGGCTACACCTTC.

In this sample, this clone turned up a few times. The chain has TRBV9 and TRBJ1-1, with D unresolved. Germline lookup yields CDR1 SGDLS and CDR2 YYNGEE. Trimming cost V 4 bases and J 0 bases, with 16 bases left between them. The CDR3 consists of 16 residues. The CDR3 spells CASSPEAWRVNTEAFF. CDR3 sequence (DNA): TGTGCCAGCAGCCCAGAGGCGTGGCGGGTGAACACTGAAGCTTTCTTT.

This clone was found a few times. V gene TRBV11-2 combines with J gene TRBJ2-7; 8 bases are shared with TRBD1. Germline CDR1 reads SGHAT; CDR2 reads FQNNGV. The CDR3 is 12 residues long. Germline trimming cut 5 bases from V and 9 bases from J; bases unmatched to any gene: 6. In nucleotides, the CDR3 is TGTGCCAGCAGCCCCAGGACAGGGAGGCAGTACTTC. The encoded protein is CASSPRTGRQYF.

The V and J genes are TRBV12-1 and TRBJ2-7; TRBD1 was called by the table and not checked on the DNA. TRBV12-1 is a pseudogene segment. This CDR3 comprises 16 residues. The CDR3 loop reads CASSFTPGHGKEEQYF. The DNA of the CDR3 is TGTGCCAGCAGCTTCACTCCTGGACATGGGAAAGAGGAGCAGTACTTC.

The chain couples TRBV10-3 to TRBJ1-5; 7 bases line up with TRBD1. Germline V gene lookup returns CDR1 ENHRY and CDR2 SYGVKD. Trimming removed 7 bases from V and 6 bases from J; junction bases left unmatched: 6. The CDR3 contains 13 residues. CDR3 DNA sequence: TGTGCCATCAAAGGGACAGTGGGTCAGCCCCAGCATTTT. Amino acids: CAIKGTVGQPQHF.

A single count supports this clone. The DNA is omitted, as the CDR3 cannot be located on it reliably, and the CDR3 follows TCRdb's listing. The chain combines TRBV6-5 with TRBJ1-2; the table names TRBD1, a call not compared with the DNA. The germline V gene has CDR1 MNHEY and CDR2 SVGAGI. 14 amino acids form the CDR3, both terminal residues included. CDR3 sequence reads: CASSSSTGTYGYTF.

This clone occurred a few times. The chain uses TRBV19 and TRBJ2-5; D gene unclear. V shed 2 bases and J shed 5 bases, with 15 bases lying between them. Per the germline V gene, CDR1 is LNHDA and CDR2 is SQIVND (reference sequence). CDR3 length equals 15 residues. Here the CDR3 DNA reads TGTGCCAGTAGTATAAATAGCCTTTCTTCGGAGACCCAGTACTTC. Translated: CASSINSLSSETQYF.

This clone appeared many times. DNA of the CDR3: TGCGCCAGCAGCCAAGATTCTGGGCGGGGGACTGAAGCTTTCTTT. It encodes CASSQDSGRGTEAFF. The chain carries TRBV4-3 and TRBJ1-1, with D maybe TRBD1 (5 bases). This CDR3 is 15 amino acids long. Trimming stripped 0 bases from V and 5 bases from J, with 13 bases between. Germline V CDR1 and CDR2: LGHNA, YSLEER.

The table lists this clone with many counts. The chain couples TRBV14 to TRBJ2-7; no firm D call. This CDR3 spans 13 amino acids. Trimming pared 2 bases from V and 2 bases from J, leaving 7 bases between. The germline V gene has CDR1 SGHDN and CDR2 FVKESK. CDR3 loop: CASSQTVTYEQYF. The CDR3 DNA follows: TGTGCCAGCAGCCAAACAGTTACCTACGAGCAGTACTTC.

The V and J genes are TRBV7-8 and TRBJ1-3, with D maybe TRBD1 (5 bases). The V end lost 5 bases, the J end lost 3 bases, and 11 bases lay between the germline ends. CDR3 length: 14 residues. Looked up from germline, CDR1 is SGHVS and CDR2 is FQNEAQ. The CDR3: CASSPGHGGNTIYF. In DNA form, the CDR3 reads TGTGCCAGCAGCCCCGGACATGGTGGAAACACCATATATTTT.

This sequence joins TRBV7-9 and TRBJ2-1; 8 bases are shared with TRBD2. The germline V gene has CDR1 SEHNR and CDR2 FQNEAQ (reference sequence). Trimming removed 6 bases from V and 7 bases from J; junction bases left unmatched: 11. The CDR3 has 15 residues. The CDR3 DNA is TGTGCCAGCAGTCCCCCGGGACTAGGGGTGAATGAGCAGTTCTTC. Amino acid sequence: CASSPPGLGVNEQFF.

The genes are TRBV10-2 and TRBJ1-1, with no clear D. Trimming took 3 bases from V and 1 from J, leaving 9 bases between them. Looked up from germline, CDR1 is WSHSY and CDR2 is SAAADI. The CDR3 sequence is 14 residues long. CDR3 protein: CASSDSSKNTEAFF. In DNA form, the CDR3 reads TGCGCCAGCAGTGACTCCAGTAAGAACACTGAAGCTTTCTTT.

The V and J genes are TRBV5-1 and TRBJ1-1; 8 nucleotides line up with TRBD1. Trimming took 5 bases from V and 7 from J; bases not matched to a gene: 10. The CDR3 sequence is 14 residues long. Germline assignment: CDR1 SGHRS and CDR2 YFSETQ. The CDR3 sequence: CASRFGRGLDEAFF. The DNA of the CDR3 is TGCGCCAGCAGATTCGGCAGGGGGCTGGATGAAGCTTTCTTT.

This clone was detected a few times. The V and J genes are TRBV28 and TRBJ1-1; possibly TRBD1 for D (5 bases). The V end was cut by 3 bases, the J end by 1 base, with 12 bases between. CDR1 is MDHEN and CDR2 is SYDVKM in the germline V gene. This CDR3 region has 15 residues. The CDR3 is CASSFPGFQNTEAFF. CDR3 in DNA: TGTGCCAGCAGTTTTCCAGGGTTTCAGAACACTGAAGCTTTCTTT. Full variable domain (outside the CDR3, taken from reference TRBV28 and TRBJ1-1): DVKVTQSSRYLVKRTGEKVFLECVQDMDHENMFWYRQDPGLGLRLIYFSYDVKMKEKGDIPEGYSVSREKKERFSLILESASTNQTSMYLCASSFPGFQNTEAFFGQGTRLTVV.

CDR3 loop: CASSQGLAGVDEQFF. In DNA, the CDR3 is TGTGCCAGCAGCCAAGGACTAGCGGGAGTTGATGAGCAGTTCTTC. The chain couples TRBV3-1 (or the pseudogene TRBV3-2) to TRBJ2-1; TRBD2 aligns across 12 bases. V lost 1 base, J lost 8 bases, and 3 bases stayed unmatched. Germline CDR1 and CDR2: LGHDT and YNNKEL (reference sequence). This CDR3 comprises 15 residues.

This chain uses TRBV11-2 with TRBJ2-1; 9 bases are shared with TRBD2. The ends lost 5 bases at V and 8 bases at J; junction bases unmatched: 7. The CDR3 extends over 14 amino acids. The germline CDR1 and CDR2 sequences are SGHAT and FQNNGV. The CDR3 loop reads CASSARTSDDEQFF. For the CDR3, the DNA is TGTGCCAGCAGCGCCCGGACTAGCGACGATGAGCAGTTCTTC. Full variable domain (remainder filled in from reference TRBV11-2 and TRBJ2-1): EAGVAQSPRYKIIEKRQSVAFWCNPISGHATLYWYQQILGQGPKLLIQFQNNGVVDDSQLPKDRFSAERLKGVDSTLKIQPAKLEDSAVYLCASSARTSDDEQFFGPGTRLTVL.

This chain connects TRBV10-3 to TRBJ2-7, with D possibly TRBD2 on 6 matching bases. Germline V gene sequence: CDR1 ENHRY, CDR2 SYGVKD. This CDR3 spans 17 amino acids. V was cut by 0 bases and J by 5 bases, with 20 bases left in between. The CDR3, as DNA: TGTGCCATCAGTGAGTCGACCCCGGGAGTAGTTCGCCACGAGCAGTACTTC. Protein product: CAISESTPGVVRHEQYF.

The genes are TRBV6-1 and TRBJ2-1; no clear D. This CDR3 has 15 amino acids. Germline V lookup: CDR1 MNHNS, CDR2 SASEGT. V lost 2 bases to trimming and J lost 1 base, with 9 bases between them. Here the CDR3 reads CASSERAGSYNEQFF. The CDR3 nucleotides are TGTGCCAGCAGTGAACGAGCAGGATCCTACAATGAGCAGTTCTTC.

The genes are TRBV4-3 and TRBJ2-3, with TRBD2 matching over 7 bases. The germline gives CDR1 LGHNA, CDR2 YSLEER. The CDR3 is 17 residues long. V gave up 0 bases and J gave up 2 bases; unmatched junction bases: 8. This chain's CDR3 is CASSQDLTGGITDTQYF. In DNA form, the CDR3 reads TGCGCCAGCAGCCAAGATCTGACGGGAGGTATCACAGATACGCAGTATTTT.

This clone occurred a few times. The chain has TRBV18 and TRBJ1-1; 7 bases map to TRBD1. V dropped 2 bases and J dropped 6; count of bases not matched to a gene: 9. CDR1 KGHSH and CDR2 LQKENI come from the germline V gene. The CDR3 has 15 residues. CDR3 in amino acids: CASSPKTRGQSEAFF. CDR3 bases: TGTGCCAGCTCACCAAAAACGAGGGGGCAGTCTGAAGCTTTCTTT. The variable domain in full, completed from reference TRBV18 and TRBJ1-1, reads NAGVMQNPRHLVRRRGQEARLRCSPMKGHSHVYWYRQLPEEGLKFMVYLQKENIIDESGMPKERFSAEFPKEGPSILRIQQVVRGDSAAYFCASSPKTRGQSEAFFGQGTRLTVV.

The chain couples TRBV11-2 to TRBJ2-1; D is perhaps TRBD2 (6 bases). The germline V and J ends were trimmed by 5 bases and 0 bases, with 17 bases remaining between them. From germline, CDR1 is SGHAT and CDR2 FQNNGV. CDR3 length: 17 residues. For the CDR3, the DNA is TGTGCCAGCAGCCCTCGGGGGAGGCAGAGCTCCTACAATGAGCAGTTCTTC. This encodes CASSPRGRQSSYNEQFF.

The chain is built from TRBV5-6 and TRBJ2-1; the match to TRBD2 covers 9 bases. This CDR3 spans 17 amino acids. The J segment lost 4 bases and the V segment lost 9 bases, leaving 17 bases of the junction unmatched. CDR1 is SGHDT, CDR2 YYEEEE, per germline. The CDR3 bases are TGTGCCACCCTGTCTAGCGGGGCCCCAGAGGGTTACAATGAGCAGTTCTTC. Translated: CATLSSGAPEGYNEQFF.

The gene calls are TRBV9 and TRBJ1-2, with D perhaps matching TRBD1 (5 bases). V lost 2 bases, J lost 4 bases, and 9 bases lay in between. Germline lookup yields CDR1 SGDLS and CDR2 YYNGEE. This CDR3 region has 13 residues. In DNA, the CDR3 is TGTGCCAGCAGCGTTCCTGGGGCCTATGGCTACACCTTC. Translation: CASSVPGAYGYTF.

Many counts were recorded for this clone. The CDR3 here is CASSPGDGGDEKLFF. The CDR3 coding sequence is TGTGCCAGCAGCCCGGGGGACGGGGGGGATGAAAAACTGTTTTTT. This rearrangement joins TRBV5-4 to TRBJ1-4; D may be TRBD1 (5 bases). Germline V CDR1 and CDR2: SGHNT, YYREEE (reference sequence). Deletions cut 4 bases from V and 6 bases from J, with 16 bases between. This CDR3 is 15 amino acids long.

V gene TRBV5-1 combines with J gene TRBJ2-1; TRBD2 agrees at 10 bases. With 1 base clipped from V and 7 bases from J, the junction kept 8 bases outside the gene matches. The CDR3 is 16 amino acids. In germline, CDR1 is SGHRS, CDR2 YFSETQ. The CDR3 here is CASSLSAGGPGNEQFF. The DNA for the CDR3 is TGCGCCAGCAGCTTGTCAGCGGGGGGGCCGGGGAATGAGCAGTTCTTC.